Sequencing of this T cell receptor beta chain was carried out in a study of molecular identifiers for immune sequencing clone quantification (dated by TCRdb to the late 2010s). Regarding the research as a whole: For a replicate experiment, RNA from roughly 20,000 or 100,000 naive CD8 T cells was divided into five aliquots, and four of the five aliquots were sequenced. CD8 T cells were used in a methods study to benchmark molecular-identifier clustering-based TCR repertoire sequencing (MIDCIRS) and TCR RNA copy counting.

What the work shows at the level of the full study, not this receptor alone: Spiked-in Jurkat TCR RNA (approximately 10 copies' worth), which is not part of the donor repertoire, was contained in the naive libraries. When barcode sub-clustering was left out, chimeric consensus sequences inflated TCR diversity, with chimeras reaching as high as 47%. Roughly 3 recovered TCR RNA copies per cell were obtained by modeling, versus roughly 10 by digital PCR, implying a capture efficiency of 25% to 30%. In CMV-specific effector cells, clones with more than 20 RNA copies accounted for over 97% of molecules, whereas in naive cells such clones accounted for under 1%. Spiked-in Jurkat TCR RNA equal to a single cell's worth was reported to be detectable even within 1,200,000 naive CD8 T cells. Identical TCR molecules sharing a barcode could cause highly expanded clone sizes to be underestimated.

Libraries of naive CD8 T cells were built from anywhere between roughly 17,000 and 1,100,000 sorted cells, with 10%, 30% or 50% of the purified RNA used. On a BD FACSAria II, naive CD8 T cells were FACS-sorted as CD8+CD4-CCR7+CD45RA+ and collected into RLT Plus buffer. Around 10 TCR copies' worth of Jurkat RNA were spiked into about 20,000-1,000,000 naive CD8 T cell samples to test detection sensitivity. CD8 T cells were enriched using RosetteSep CD8+ T Cell Enrichment Cocktail and Ficoll-Paque, and the enriched cells then underwent ACK red cell lysis. Per the germline V gene (reference sequence), LNHDA is the CDR1 and SQIVND is the CDR2. The CDR3 contains 12 residues, cysteine and phenylalanine counted. Only the CDR3 part of the read is kept: 36 bases, read in frame from the first base. The library came from PCR. The instrument given in TCRdb is Illumina HiSeq 4000. Bulk TCR libraries were prepared as previously described, using TCR primers listed in Table S5. Total RNA was purified with the Qiagen AllPrep DNA/RNA kit. Reads from multiple sequencing runs of the same library were pooled before analysis. The published analysis was carried out like this. Reads were retained only if the reads had an exact TCR constant sequence, and the retained reads were trimmed to 150 nt and grouped according to their 12-nt molecular barcodes. Reads within each barcode group were sub-clustered using a 15% Levenshtein threshold, and quality-weighted consensus sequences were constructed for each RNA molecule. Non-functional sequences were discarded, and so were lower-count sequences lying one edit away from another sequence. Based on fitting two negative binomial distributions, any barcode sub-cluster with under 20% of the maximum read count was discarded. The public reads were reprocessed in TCRdb via fastp at Q25 and MiXCR, keeping in-frame beta chains. Identical CDR3 protein sequences are pooled into one entry, listed with their most common genes and DNA. The authors' filters were not applied to this entry. This sample lists 490,000 or so distinct CDR3 sequences; roughly a fifth were detected once. The ten largest clones take up more than 0.8% of the sample.

Concerning this clonotype: The antigen it recognizes is unknown. The germline gene is not matched at one end of the junction; a read error may be the cause.

This TCR was recovered from a human donor in good health. Some libraries in this study had Jurkat cell RNA spiked in. The material sequenced was naive CD8+ T cells from blood, with Jurkat cell RNA spiked in. The cell subset or site tag for this specimen amounts to: FACS-sorted CD8+CD4-CCR7+CD45RA+ naive T cells. This chain joins TRBV19 to TRBJ2-3; there is no confident call for the D gene. The DNA reads as follows: TGTGTCAGTAGTATCCCCCCAGATACGCAGTATTTT. It specifies CVSSIPPDTQYF.